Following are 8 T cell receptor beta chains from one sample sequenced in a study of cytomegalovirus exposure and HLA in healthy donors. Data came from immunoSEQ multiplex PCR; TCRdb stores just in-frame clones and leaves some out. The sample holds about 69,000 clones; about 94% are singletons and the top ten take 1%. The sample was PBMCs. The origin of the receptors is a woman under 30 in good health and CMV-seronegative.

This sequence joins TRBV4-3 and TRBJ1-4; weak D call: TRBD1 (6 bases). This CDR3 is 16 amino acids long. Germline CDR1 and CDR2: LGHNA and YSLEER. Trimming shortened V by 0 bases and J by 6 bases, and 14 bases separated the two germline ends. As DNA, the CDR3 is TGCGCCAGCAGCCAAGATTGGGGGGGCATGGATGAAAAACTGTTTTTT. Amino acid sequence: CASSQDWGGMDEKLFF.

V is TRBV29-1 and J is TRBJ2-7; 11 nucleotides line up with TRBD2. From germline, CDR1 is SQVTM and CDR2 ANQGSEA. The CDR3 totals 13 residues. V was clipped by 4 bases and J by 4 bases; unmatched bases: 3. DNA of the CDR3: TGCAGCGTTGTAACTAGCGGGAGTTACGAGCAGTACTTC. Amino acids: CSVVTSGSYEQYF.

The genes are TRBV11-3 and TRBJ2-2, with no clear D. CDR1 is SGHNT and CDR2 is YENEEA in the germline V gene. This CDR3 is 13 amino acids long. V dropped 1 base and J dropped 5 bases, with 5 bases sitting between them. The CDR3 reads CASSLGLTGELFF. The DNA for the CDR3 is TGTGCCAGCAGCTTAGGTCTTACCGGGGAGCTGTTTTTT.

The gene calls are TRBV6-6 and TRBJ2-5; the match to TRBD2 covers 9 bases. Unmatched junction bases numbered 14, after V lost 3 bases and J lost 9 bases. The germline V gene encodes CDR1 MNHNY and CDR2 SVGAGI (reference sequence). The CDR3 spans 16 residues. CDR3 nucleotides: TGTGCCAGCAGTTATTGGCGAGCGGGGGGCCTCCGGTCCCAGTACTTC. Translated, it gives CASSYWRAGGLRSQYF.

The CDR3 DNA follows: TGTGCCAGCAGCTTTCAACAGGGACAGCCCCAGCATTTT. It is translated as CASSFQQGQPQHF. The chain employs TRBV7-2 and TRBJ1-5, with D possibly matching TRBD1 (6 bases). Trimming shortened V by 3 bases and J by 7 bases, and 10 bases separated the two germline ends. Germline assignment: CDR1 SGHTA and CDR2 FQGNSA. The CDR3 consists of 13 residues.

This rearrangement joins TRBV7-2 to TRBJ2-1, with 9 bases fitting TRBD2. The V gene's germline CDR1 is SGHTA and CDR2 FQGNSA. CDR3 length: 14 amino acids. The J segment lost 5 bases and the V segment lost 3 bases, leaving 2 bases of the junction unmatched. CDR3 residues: CASSFLAGDNEQFF. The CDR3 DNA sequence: TGTGCCAGCAGCTTCTTAGCGGGAGACAATGAGCAGTTCTTC.

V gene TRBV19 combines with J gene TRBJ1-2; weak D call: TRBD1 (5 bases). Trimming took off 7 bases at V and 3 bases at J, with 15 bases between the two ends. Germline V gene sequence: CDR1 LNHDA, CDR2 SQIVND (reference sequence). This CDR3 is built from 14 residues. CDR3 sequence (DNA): TGTGCCAGTAACCCGGGGGGGGATGACTATGGCTACACCTTC. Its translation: CASNPGGDDYGYTF. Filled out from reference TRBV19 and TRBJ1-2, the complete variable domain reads DGGITQSPKYLFRKEGQNVTLSCEQNLNHDAMYWYRQDPGQGLRLIYYSQIVNDFQKGDIAEGYSVSREKKESFPLTVTSAQKNPTAFYLCASNPGGDDYGYTFGSGTRLTVV.

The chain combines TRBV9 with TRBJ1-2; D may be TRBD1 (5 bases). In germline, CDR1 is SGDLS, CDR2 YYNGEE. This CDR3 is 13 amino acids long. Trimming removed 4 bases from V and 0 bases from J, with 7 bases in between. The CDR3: CASSPTANYGYTF. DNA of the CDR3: TGTGCCAGCAGCCCGACAGCTAACTATGGCTACACCTTC. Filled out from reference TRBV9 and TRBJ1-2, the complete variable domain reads DSGVTQTPKHLITATGQRVTLRCSPRSGDLSVYWYQQSLDQGLQFLIQYYNGEERAKGNILERFSAQQFPDLHSELNLSSLELGDSALYFCASSPTANYGYTFGSGTRLTVV.